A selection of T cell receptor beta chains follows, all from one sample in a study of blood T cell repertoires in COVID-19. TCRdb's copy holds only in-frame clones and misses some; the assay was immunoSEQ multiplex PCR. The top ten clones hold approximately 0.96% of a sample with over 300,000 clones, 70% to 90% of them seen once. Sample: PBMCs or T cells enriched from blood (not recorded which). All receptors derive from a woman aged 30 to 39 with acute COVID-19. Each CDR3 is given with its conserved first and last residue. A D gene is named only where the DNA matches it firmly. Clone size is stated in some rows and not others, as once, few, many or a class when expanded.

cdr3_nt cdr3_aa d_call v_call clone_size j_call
TGTGCCATCAGTGAGCTCGGAGCCTATAATTCACCCCTCCACTTT CAISELGAYNSPLHF - TRBV10-3 - TRBJ1-6
TGTGCCAGCAGCTTGACAGGGGGCCTCGGGGAGCTGTTTTTT CASSLTGGLGELFF TRBD1 TRBV7-2 - TRBJ2-2
TGTGCCAGCAGTTACCCCCAGGGCCAGCCCCAGCATTTT CASSYPQGQPQHF - TRBV6-9 - TRBJ1-5
TGCGCCAGCAGCTTGTCACGAGGGGAGACCCAGTACTTC CASSLSRGETQYF - TRBV5-1 - TRBJ2-5
TGTGCCAGCAGCTTGACGCCACTAGCGGGGGGGCAGGCTGAGCAGTTCTTC CASSLTPLAGGQAEQFF TRBD2 TRBV7-2 few TRBJ2-1
TGTGCCAGCAGTTTATCGGGGGGGCCCACAGATACGCAGTATTTT CASSLSGGPTDTQYF - TRBV27 - TRBJ2-3
TGCGCCAGCAGCCAAGTTGAGATTACTAATGAAAAACTGTTTTTT CASSQVEITNEKLFF - TRBV4-1 - TRBJ1-4
TGCGCCAGCAGCTTGGAACCGGGACTAGGGGGGCCCACAGATACGCAGTATTTT CASSLEPGLGGPTDTQYF TRBD2 TRBV5-1 - TRBJ2-3
TGTGCCAGCAGTTTATCACCGGTCGCCGGGGAGCTGTTTTTT CASSLSPVAGELFF - TRBV27 - TRBJ2-2
TGTGCCAGCAGTATAGGGCAGGGAACCAAAAACATTCAGTACTTC CASSIGQGTKNIQYF - TRBV27 - TRBJ2-4
TGTGCCAGCAGCCAGGGTCCAACAACTAATGAAAAACTGTTTTTT CASSQGPTTNEKLFF - TRBV5-5 - TRBJ1-4
TGTGCCAGTAGTACACGGACAGCCGGTGAAGCTTTCTTT CASSTRTAGEAFF - TRBV19 - TRBJ1-1
TGTGCCAGCAGCCAACTTCACAAAATCAACTATGGCTACACCTTC CASSQLHKINYGYTF - TRBV3-1/TRBV3-2 - TRBJ1-2
TGTGCCAGCATCGAATCGACTAGCGGGGGGATTAGAGAGCAGTACTTC CASIESTSGGIREQYF TRBD2 TRBV28 - TRBJ2-7
TGTGCCAGCAGCCTAATTGGGACAGGGGGGAATTCACCCCTCCACTTT CASSLIGTGGNSPLHF TRBD1 TRBV27 - TRBJ1-6
TGTGCCAGTAGTATAGAAGTCAGCGGTTCTCTGAATGAGCAGTTCTTC CASSIEVSGSLNEQFF - TRBV19 - TRBJ2-1
TGTGCCAGCAGCCTGCGTGGGGGGTCGTCATACAATGAGCAGTTCTTC CASSLRGGSSYNEQFF - TRBV13 - TRBJ2-1
TGCGCCAGCAGCCAAGTGGACAGTCTCGAGGGCTACACCTTC CASSQVDSLEGYTF - TRBV4-3 once TRBJ1-2
TGTGCCAGCAGCTTAGGAGGGAGAGGGCAGTTCTTC CASSLGGRGQFF - TRBV7-9 few TRBJ2-1
TGTGCCAGTAGTATGACAGGGAGTACCCCCTACAATGAGCAGTTCTTC CASSMTGSTPYNEQFF TRBD1 TRBV19 - TRBJ2-1
TGTGCCAGCAGACCCGGGGGGGCCGGGGATGAGCAGTTCTTC CASRPGGAGDEQFF TRBD2 TRBV6-5 - TRBJ2-1
TGTGCCAGTAGTGAGCGGAGGGACAGTCAAAAACTGTTTTTT CASSERRDSQKLFF TRBD1 TRBV19 once TRBJ1-4
TGCGCCAGCAGCTTAATACAGGCCCCAAGCACAGATACGCAGTATTTT CASSLIQAPSTDTQYF - TRBV5-1 - TRBJ2-3
TGTGCCAGCGGGGGGGGCCGTGATGAGCAGTTCTTC CASGGGRDEQFF - TRBV2 - TRBJ2-1
TGTGCCTGGCGGGACAGGGTTTATGAAAAACTGTTTTTT CAWRDRVYEKLFF TRBD1 TRBV30 - TRBJ1-4
TGTGCCAGCAGCTTAAGACCACAGGGTAGCACAGATACGCAGTATTTT CASSLRPQGSTDTQYF - TRBV7-8 - TRBJ2-3
TGTGCCATCAGTGAGTCGGAGGGGGCACAGAACACTGAAGCTTTCTTT CAISESEGAQNTEAFF TRBD1 TRBV10-3 once TRBJ1-1
TGTGCCTGGGCTCCGGGACAGGTGGGCACAGATACGCAGTATTTT CAWAPGQVGTDTQYF TRBD1 TRBV30 - TRBJ2-3
TGTGCCAGCAGCTCTGACAGGGGCTCTGAAGCTTTCTTT CASSSDRGSEAFF TRBD1 TRBV7-2 - TRBJ1-1
TGTGCTAGTGGTTTGGCCCGACTAGCGGGGGGGAATGAGCAGTTCTTC CASGLARLAGGNEQFF TRBD2 TRBV12-5 - TRBJ2-1
TGCAGCGTTGAAGGGGTGGGACAGACCTTCAGGACTGAAGCTTTCTTT CSVEGVGQTFRTEAFF TRBD1 TRBV29-1 - TRBJ1-1
TGCGCCAGCAGTGAGTCTGGGTCAGGGGGCTCCCAAGAGACCCAGTACTTC CASSESGSGGSQETQYF TRBD1 TRBV10-1 - TRBJ2-5
TGTGCCAGTAGTATGTCCCGGGACAGGGCTTCACCCCTCCACTTT CASSMSRDRASPLHF TRBD1 TRBV19 - TRBJ1-6
TGTGCCAGTAGTATGGGACAGAGCAATCAGCCCCAGCATTTT CASSMGQSNQPQHF TRBD1 TRBV19 - TRBJ1-5
TGTGCCAGTAGTAAAAGGGACAAACTTAACTATGGCTACACCTTC CASSKRDKLNYGYTF - TRBV19 - TRBJ1-2
TGTGCCAGCAGTGACTCGACAGTGGATGAGCAGTTCTTC CASSDSTVDEQFF - TRBV6-4 - TRBJ2-1
TGCGCCAGCAGCGAAACAGGGTTTAACACTGAAGCTTTCTTT CASSETGFNTEAFF - TRBV5-1 - TRBJ1-1
TGTGCCAGCATGGGGACACTTGCCACTGAAGCTTTCTTT CASMGTLATEAFF - TRBV12-3/TRBV12-4 - TRBJ1-1
TGTGCCAGCAGTGAAGGACTCCTAAACTATGGCTACACCTTC CASSEGLLNYGYTF - TRBV2 - TRBJ1-2
TGTGCCAGCAGTTACGGGGGCGCGAGCAATCAGCCCCAGCATTTT CASSYGGASNQPQHF - TRBV6-5 - TRBJ1-5
TGTGCCAGCCTTTCCGAGCAAGCTGGGGCCAACGTCCTGACTTTC CASLSEQAGANVLTF - TRBV2 - TRBJ2-6
TGTGCCAGCAGCTACCCATTAGGGGCGGAGGGCTACACCTTC CASSYPLGAEGYTF - TRBV7-2 - TRBJ1-2
TGTGCCAGCAGCTCCAGACGGGGGGCAGAGACCCAGTACTTC CASSSRRGAETQYF - TRBV7-2 - TRBJ2-5
TGTGCCAGCAGCTTACCGGGGAGGGGCCAGGAAGCTTTCTTT CASSLPGRGQEAFF - TRBV7-3 - TRBJ1-1
TGTGCCAGCAGCTATCAAGGGGTGGGAGGGCAGTTCTTC CASSYQGVGGQFF - TRBV5-8 - TRBJ2-1
TGTGCCAGCTCACCTAACGACAGGGACCGAACCAAAAACATTCAGTACTTC CASSPNDRDRTKNIQYF TRBD1 TRBV18 - TRBJ2-4